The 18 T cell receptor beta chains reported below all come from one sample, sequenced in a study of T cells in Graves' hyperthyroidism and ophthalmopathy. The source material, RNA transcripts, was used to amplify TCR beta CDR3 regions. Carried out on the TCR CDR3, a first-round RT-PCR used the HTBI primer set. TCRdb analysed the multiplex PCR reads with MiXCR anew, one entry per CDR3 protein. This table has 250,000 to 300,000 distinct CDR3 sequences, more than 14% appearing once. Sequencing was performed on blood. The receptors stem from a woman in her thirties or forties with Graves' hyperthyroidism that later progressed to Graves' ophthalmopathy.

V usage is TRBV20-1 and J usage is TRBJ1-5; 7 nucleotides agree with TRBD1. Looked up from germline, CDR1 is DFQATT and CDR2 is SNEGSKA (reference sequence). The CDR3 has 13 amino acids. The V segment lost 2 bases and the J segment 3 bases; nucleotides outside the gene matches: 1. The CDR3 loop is CSARQGVNQPQHF. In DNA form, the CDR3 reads TGCAGTGCTAGACAGGGGGTCAATCAGCCCCAGCATTTT.

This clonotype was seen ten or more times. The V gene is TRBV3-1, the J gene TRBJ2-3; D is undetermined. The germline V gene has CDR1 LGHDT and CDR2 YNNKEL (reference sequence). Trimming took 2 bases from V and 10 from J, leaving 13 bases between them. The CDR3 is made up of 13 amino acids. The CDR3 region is CASSQPDGVAQYF. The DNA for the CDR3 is TGTGCCAGCAGCCAACCCGATGGTGTGGCGCAGTATTTT.

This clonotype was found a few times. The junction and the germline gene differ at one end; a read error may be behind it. CDR3 region: CASSLDGLRWDF. Written as DNA, the CDR3 is TGTGCCAGCAGCTTAGATGGGTTACGATGGGACTTC. V gene TRBV7-8 combines with J gene TRBJ2-7; D gene ambiguous. CDR3 length: 12 amino acids. The germline V gene encodes CDR1 SGHVS and CDR2 FQNEAQ.

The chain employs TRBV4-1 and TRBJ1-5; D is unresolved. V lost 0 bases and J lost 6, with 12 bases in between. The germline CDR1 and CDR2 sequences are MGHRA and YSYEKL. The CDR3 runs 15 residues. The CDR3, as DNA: TGCGCCAGCAGCCAAGACGGAGGTTGGAGTCAGCCCCAGCATTTT. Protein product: CASSQDGGWSQPQHF.

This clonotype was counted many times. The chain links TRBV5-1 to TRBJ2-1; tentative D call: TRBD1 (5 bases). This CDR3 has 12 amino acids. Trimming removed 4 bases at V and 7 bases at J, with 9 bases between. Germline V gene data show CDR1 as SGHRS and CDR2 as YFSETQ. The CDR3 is CASSAQGNEQFF. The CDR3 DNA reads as TGCGCCAGCAGCGCCCAGGGTAATGAGCAGTTCTTC.

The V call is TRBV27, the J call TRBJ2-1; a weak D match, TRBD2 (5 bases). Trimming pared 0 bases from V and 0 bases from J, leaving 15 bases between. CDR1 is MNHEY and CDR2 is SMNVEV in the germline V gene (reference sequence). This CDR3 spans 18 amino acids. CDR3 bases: TGTGCCAGCAGTTTATCCCCTCAACTAGAAAACTCCTACAATGAGCAGTTCTTC. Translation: CASSLSPQLENSYNEQFF.

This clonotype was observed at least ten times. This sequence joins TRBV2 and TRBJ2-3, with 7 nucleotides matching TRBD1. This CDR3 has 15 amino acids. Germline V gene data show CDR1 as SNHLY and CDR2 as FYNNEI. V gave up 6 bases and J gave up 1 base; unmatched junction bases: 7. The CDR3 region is CASRTDRARTDTQYF. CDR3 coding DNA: TGTGCCAGCAGGACTGACAGGGCCCGCACAGATACGCAGTATTTT. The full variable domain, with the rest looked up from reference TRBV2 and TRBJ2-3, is EPEVTQTPSHQVTQMGQEVILRCVPISNHLYFYWYRQILGQKVEFLVSFYNNEISEKSEIFDDQFSVERPDGSNFTLKIRSTKLEDSAMYFCASRTDRARTDTQYFGPGTRLTVL.

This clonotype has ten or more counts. CDR3 loop: CASSESRDGTGELFF. The CDR3 nucleotides are TGCGCCAGCAGTGAGTCGAGAGACGGAACCGGGGAGCTGTTTTTT. The V and J genes are TRBV10-1 and TRBJ2-2; D call uncertain. Germline V lookup: CDR1 WNHNN, CDR2 SYGVQD (reference sequence). The V end lost 0 bases, the J end lost 5 bases, and 10 bases lay between the germline ends. This CDR3 is built from 15 residues.

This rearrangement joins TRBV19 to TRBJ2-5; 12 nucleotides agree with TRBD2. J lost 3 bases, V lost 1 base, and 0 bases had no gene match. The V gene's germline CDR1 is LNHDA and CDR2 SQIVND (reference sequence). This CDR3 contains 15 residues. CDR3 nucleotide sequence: TGTGCCAGTAGTATAGGACTAGCGGGAGAAGAGACCCAGTACTTC. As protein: CASSIGLAGEETQYF.

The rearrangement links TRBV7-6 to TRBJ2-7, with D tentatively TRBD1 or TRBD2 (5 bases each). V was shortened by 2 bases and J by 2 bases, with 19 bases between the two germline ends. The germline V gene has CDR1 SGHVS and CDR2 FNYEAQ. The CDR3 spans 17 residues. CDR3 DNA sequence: TGTGCCAGCAGCTTAATCTACAGAGGGGTGGTCCCCTACGAGCAGTACTTC. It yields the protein CASSLIYRGVVPYEQYF.

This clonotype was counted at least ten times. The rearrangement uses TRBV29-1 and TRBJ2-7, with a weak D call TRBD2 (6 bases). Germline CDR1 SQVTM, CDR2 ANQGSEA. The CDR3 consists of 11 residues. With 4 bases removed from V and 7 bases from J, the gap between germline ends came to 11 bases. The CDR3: CSVGAGIEQYF. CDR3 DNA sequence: TGCAGCGTTGGGGCGGGGATTGAGCAGTACTTC.

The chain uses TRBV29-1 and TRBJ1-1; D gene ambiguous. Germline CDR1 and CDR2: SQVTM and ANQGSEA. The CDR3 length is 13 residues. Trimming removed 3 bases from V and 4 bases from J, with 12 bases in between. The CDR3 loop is CSVDSEGSTEAFF. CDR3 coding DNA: TGCAGCGTTGATTCTGAGGGAAGCACTGAAGCTTTCTTT.

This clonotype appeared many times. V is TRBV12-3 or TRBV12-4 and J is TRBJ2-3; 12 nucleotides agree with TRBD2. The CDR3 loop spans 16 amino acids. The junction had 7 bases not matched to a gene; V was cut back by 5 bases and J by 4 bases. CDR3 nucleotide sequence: TGTGCCAGCAGTCCCCGACTAGCGGGAGCGGCAGATACGCAGTATTTT. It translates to CASSPRLAGAADTQYF.

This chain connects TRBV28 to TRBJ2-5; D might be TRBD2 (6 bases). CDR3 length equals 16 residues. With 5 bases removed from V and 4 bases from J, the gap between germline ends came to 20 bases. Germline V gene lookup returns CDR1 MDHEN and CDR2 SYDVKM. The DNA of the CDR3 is TGTGCCAGCAGTCCTCTGGGGGACTTTTATGGAGAGACCCAGTACTTC. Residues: CASSPLGDFYGETQYF.

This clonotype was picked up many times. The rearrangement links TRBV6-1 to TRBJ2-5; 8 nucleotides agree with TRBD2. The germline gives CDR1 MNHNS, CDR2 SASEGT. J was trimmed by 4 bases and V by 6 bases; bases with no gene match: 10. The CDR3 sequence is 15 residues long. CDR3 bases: TGTGCCAGCAGGAATTCGGCGGGAGGTAGAGAGACCCAGTACTTC. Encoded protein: CASRNSAGGRETQYF.

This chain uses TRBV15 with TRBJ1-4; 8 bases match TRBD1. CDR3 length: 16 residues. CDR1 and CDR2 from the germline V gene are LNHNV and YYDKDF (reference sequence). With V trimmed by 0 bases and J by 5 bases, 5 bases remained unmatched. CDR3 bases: TGTGCCACCAGCAGAGAGGCTGGGACAGGCAATGAAAAACTGTTTTTT. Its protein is CATSREAGTGNEKLFF.

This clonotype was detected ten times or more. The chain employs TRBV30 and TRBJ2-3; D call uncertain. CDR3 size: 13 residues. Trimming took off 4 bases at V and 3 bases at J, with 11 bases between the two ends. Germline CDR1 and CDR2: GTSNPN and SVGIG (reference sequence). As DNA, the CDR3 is TGTGCCTGGATGCTGCCCATGACAGATACGCAGTATTTT. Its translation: CAWMLPMTDTQYF.

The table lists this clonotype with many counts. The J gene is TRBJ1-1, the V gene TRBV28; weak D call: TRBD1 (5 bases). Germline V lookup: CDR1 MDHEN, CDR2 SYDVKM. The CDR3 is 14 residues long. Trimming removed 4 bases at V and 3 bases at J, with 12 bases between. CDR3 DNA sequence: TGTGCCAGCAGTTCAGGGACCTGGGACACTGAAGCTTTCTTT. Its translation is CASSSGTWDTEAFF.